This T cell receptor (beta chain) was recovered during a study of cytomegalovirus exposure and HLA in healthy donors. Across the study: Genetic ancestry analysis placed around four fifths of the 300 to 400 donors that were genotyped in the Caucasian-associated cluster. The study's findings and limits: Most of the TCR beta V segments (in an earlier analysis) were productive either about 87% or about 30% of the time. In vitro, a few CMV-associated chains proved specific for CMV antigens.

Researchers ran the PCR with 60 Vbeta and 13 Jbeta primers. Clones were sequenced by immunoSEQ multiplex PCR, and TCRdb holds only the in-frame ones, with some missing. The sample consists of approximately 140,000 clones, 65% to 80% of them appearing once. Concerning this clone: What it recognizes is unknown.

CDR3 size: 13 residues. V lost 6 bases and J 5 bases, leaving 13 bases between the germline ends. Germline V gene sequence: CDR1 MNHNS, CDR2 SASEGT. This receptor was obtained from a man aged 40-49 years in good health and CMV-seropositive. Sequenced: PBMCs. V gene TRBV6-1 combines with J gene TRBJ1-2; weak D call: TRBD1 (5 bases). CDR3: CASSQTGGYGYTF. CDR3 nucleotides: TGTGCCAGCAGCCAAACCGGGGGATATGGCTACACCTTC.